This T cell receptor (beta chain) was observed in a study of Ad26.COV2.S vaccination and SARS-CoV-2 variants. About this clone itself: The antigen remains undetermined.

The CDR3 has 14 amino acids. V lost 5 bases to trimming and J lost 2 bases, with 11 bases between them. From germline, CDR1 is LNHDA and CDR2 SQIVND (reference sequence). Study-level findings and limits: Recipients of vaccine and of placebo showed similar breadth of their non-spike TCR repertoires. Recipients given vaccine exceeded placebo recipients in spike-specific TCR breadth. Total T cell responses were possibly underestimated by TCR breadth and depth analyses. Reportedly, spike-specific CD8+ and CD4+ T cell responses achieved substantial breadth once vaccination had taken place.

Sequencing used immunoSEQ multiplex PCR; TCRdb keeps in-frame clones, though not all of them. The sample lists about 180,000 clones; around 85% were seen once. V and J are TRBV19 and TRBJ2-3, with a weak D call TRBD1 (6 bases). This TCR was sampled from a human donor who had recovered from COVID-19. Here the sequenced sample was peripheral blood, taken after recovery from COVID-19. CDR3: CASSVTGTTDTQYF. The CDR3 coding sequence is TGTGCCAGTAGTGTGACAGGTACCACAGATACGCAGTATTTT.